This passage covers 30 T cell receptor beta chains from one sample sequenced in a study of Ad26.COV2.S vaccination and SARS-CoV-2 variants. Treatment denoted: about 20 received Ad26.COV2.S at low or high dose, single or two shots; about 5 received placebo; per-sample allocation not given. After the first vaccine or placebo injection, samples were drawn on day 63. Using immunoSEQ multiplex PCR, the repertoire was profiled, and TCRdb retains in-frame clones only, with some absent. The table shows 400,000 to 500,000 clones, with around 87% occurring only once. The sample in question was peripheral blood, obtained in a trial of Ad26.COV2.S vaccine versus placebo. The receptor source for this set is a person aged 18 to 65 who received the Ad26.COV2.S COVID-19 vaccine or a placebo.

The chain uses TRBV12-3 or TRBV12-4 and TRBJ2-2; the D is unclear. This CDR3 comprises 13 residues. The germline V and J ends were trimmed by 4 bases and 4 bases, with 7 bases remaining between them. CDR3 DNA: TGTGCCAGCAGTTCCCTCTCCACCGGGGAGCTGTTTTTT. Protein product: CASSSLSTGELFF.

The CDR3 coding sequence is TGTGCCAGCAGTATCACCGGGACAGGGGCCTTATATCAGCCCCAGCATTTT. Translation: CASSITGTGALYQPQHF. The V and J genes are TRBV28 and TRBJ1-5, with 10 bases that match TRBD1. V trimming: 5 bases; J trimming: 5 bases; junction bases outside the gene matches: 12. The CDR3 extends over 17 amino acids. Germline CDR1 and CDR2: MDHEN and SYDVKM.

The chain employs TRBV4-3 and TRBJ2-1, with unresolved D. The CDR3 contains 14 residues. Trimming cost V 4 bases and J 1 base, with 8 bases left between them. Germline V gives CDR1 LGHNA, CDR2 YSLEER. CDR3 in amino acids: CASSPQMSYNEQFF. In nucleotides, the CDR3 is TGCGCCAGCAGCCCCCAGATGTCCTACAATGAGCAGTTCTTC.

The chain has TRBV27 and TRBJ2-7; 9 bases are a match to TRBD1. V shed 5 bases and J 2 bases; nucleotides not matched to a gene: 4. CDR1 is MNHEY, CDR2 SMNVEV, per germline (reference sequence). The CDR3 totals 14 residues. The CDR3 nucleotides are TGTGCCAGCAGTCCGGACAGGGGTACCTACGAGCAGTACTTC. It yields the protein CASSPDRGTYEQYF.

The J gene is TRBJ2-3, the V gene TRBV24-1; 12 bases are a match to TRBD1. In germline, CDR1 is KGHDR, CDR2 SFDVKD. The CDR3 consists of 16 residues. The V gene end was trimmed by 3 bases and the J gene end by 6 bases; junction bases not matched to a gene: 6. CDR3 bases: TGTGCCACCAGTGATAAGGGACAGGGGGCGAGGGATACGCAGTATTTT. This encodes CATSDKGQGARDTQYF.

The V call is TRBV19, the J call TRBJ1-3; D uncertain. The germline V gene has CDR1 LNHDA and CDR2 SQIVND (reference sequence). V was cut by 5 bases and J by 0 bases, with 5 bases left in between. This CDR3 has 13 amino acids. This CDR3 reads CASSVGSGNTIYF. For the CDR3, the DNA is TGTGCCAGTAGTGTCGGCTCTGGAAACACCATATATTTT.

The chain is built from TRBV7-3 and TRBJ2-1; 13 bases align to TRBD2. V was pared by 5 bases and J by 8 bases, with 9 bases of the junction left unmatched. The length of the CDR3 is 16 residues. CDR1 is SGHTA and CDR2 is FQGTGA in the germline V gene. The CDR3 nucleotides read TGTGCCAGCAGCCCACAACTAGCGGGGGGGCCATATGAGCAGTTCTTC. Its translation: CASSPQLAGGPYEQFF. Supplemented by reference TRBV7-3 and TRBJ2-1, the full variable domain reads GAGVSQTPSNKVTEKGKYVELRCDPISGHTALYWYRQSLGQGPEFLIYFQGTGAADDSGLPNDRFFAVRPEGSVSTLKIQRTERGDSAVYLCASSPQLAGGPYEQFFGPGTRLTVL.

The V gene is TRBV6-5, the J gene TRBJ2-7; 7 bases map to TRBD1. Trimming removed 7 bases from V and 4 bases from J; junction bases left unmatched: 1. The CDR3 sequence is 11 residues long. CDR1 and CDR2 (germline): MNHEY, SVGAGI. CDR3 amino acids: CASNRGYEQYF. CDR3 bases: TGTGCCAGCAACAGGGGTTACGAGCAGTACTTC.

This clone showed up just once. In nucleotides, the CDR3 is TGTGCCAGTAGTATAGCGGGGGGCCCCTACAATGAGCAGTTCTTC. Amino acids: CASSIAGGPYNEQFF. This chain uses TRBV19 with TRBJ2-1, with a tentative D call TRBD2 (7 bases). The V and J ends lost 1 base and 2 bases respectively, with 9 bases between them. The CDR3 totals 15 residues. The V gene's germline CDR1 is LNHDA and CDR2 SQIVND (reference sequence).

This rearrangement joins TRBV4-3 to TRBJ2-1, with 12 bases that match TRBD2. Losses at the gene ends were 2 bases for V and 9 bases for J; bases not matched to a gene: 5. The CDR3 covers 15 residues. Germline V gene sequence: CDR1 LGHNA, CDR2 YSLEER. Here the CDR3 reads CASSQLAGGPSEQFF. The CDR3, as DNA: TGCGCCAGCAGCCAACTAGCGGGGGGGCCGAGTGAGCAGTTCTTC.

The V call is TRBV18, the J call TRBJ1-1, with D unclear. CDR1 KGHSH and CDR2 LQKENI come from the germline V gene. The CDR3 consists of 16 residues. Trimming left V 3 bases short and J 0 bases short, with 14 bases between. In DNA, the CDR3 is TGTGCCAGCTCACCCTACACGGCCTCCATGAACACTGAAGCTTTCTTT. Translating gives CASSPYTASMNTEAFF.

This chain uses TRBV27 with TRBJ2-2; tentatively, D is TRBD1 or TRBD2 (5 bases each). The CDR3 consists of 12 residues. Germline V gene data show CDR1 as MNHEY and CDR2 as SMNVEV (reference sequence). With 8 bases removed from V and 6 bases from J, the gap between germline ends came to 10 bases. CDR3 amino acids: CASGTVPGELFF. The CDR3 bases are TGTGCCAGCGGGACCGTACCCGGGGAGCTGTTTTTT.

This chain joins TRBV5-1 and TRBJ2-5; 9 nucleotides line up with TRBD1. CDR1 and CDR2 (germline): SGHRS, YFSETQ. The ends lost 4 bases at V and 4 bases at J; junction bases unmatched: 8. This CDR3 region has 15 residues. The CDR3 here is CASSPGQGLGETQYF. The DNA of the CDR3 is TGCGCCAGCAGCCCGGGACAGGGTTTAGGAGAGACCCAGTACTTC.

The rearrangement uses TRBV20-1 and TRBJ1-6; TRBD1 might be the D (6 bases). Germline lookup yields CDR1 DFQATT and CDR2 SNEGSKA (reference sequence). Trimming removed 3 bases at V and 6 bases at J, with 9 bases between. The CDR3 contains 13 residues. CDR3 in amino acids: CSASPRGNSPLHF. CDR3 DNA sequence: TGCAGTGCTAGTCCCAGGGGTAATTCACCCCTCCACTTT.

The J gene is TRBJ2-1, the V gene TRBV3-1 (or the pseudogene TRBV3-2), with D possibly TRBD1 on 5 matching bases. The CDR3 is 14 amino acids. Trimming cost V 1 base and J 1 base, with 5 bases left between them. The germline CDR1 and CDR2 sequences are LGHDT and YNNKEL (reference sequence). The CDR3 loop reads CASSQAGSYNEQFF. The CDR3 DNA follows: TGTGCCAGCAGCCAAGCAGGGTCCTACAATGAGCAGTTCTTC.

Points on this clone: Germline and junction disagree at one end, which may indicate a read error. The chain employs TRBV5-1 and TRBJ2-5; a weak D match, TRBD1 (6 bases). The CDR3 runs to 13 residues. The germline V gene has CDR1 SGHRS and CDR2 YFSETQ. The CDR3 DNA reads TGCGCCAGCAGCTTGTCACAGGGTCACCCAGGGAACTTC. Translation: CASSLSQGHPGNF.

The chain has TRBV18 and TRBJ1-6, with D uncertain. CDR1 and CDR2 from the germline V gene are KGHSH and LQKENI. This CDR3 spans 15 amino acids. Trimming took off 4 bases at V and 8 bases at J, with 15 bases between the two ends. This chain's CDR3 is CASSLGPTEDSPLHF. The CDR3 coding sequence is TGTGCCAGCTCACTGGGTCCAACTGAGGATTCACCCCTCCACTTT.

V usage is TRBV4-3 and J usage is TRBJ2-1, with 8 bases identical to TRBD2. This CDR3 contains 15 residues. V lost 3 bases to trimming and J lost 4 bases; unmatched junction nucleotides: 5. The germline V gene has CDR1 LGHNA and CDR2 YSLEER. This chain's CDR3 is CASSQVAGRYNEQFF. Written as DNA, the CDR3 is TGCGCCAGCAGCCAGGTAGCGGGGAGATACAATGAGCAGTTCTTC.

The chain employs TRBV4-1 and TRBJ1-2; D gene uncertain. V gave up 0 bases and J gave up 4 bases, with 18 bases separating them. This CDR3 is 17 amino acids long. Germline assignment: CDR1 MGHRA and CDR2 YSYEKL. The CDR3 protein is CASSQDLWGGPGYGYTF. CDR3 bases: TGCGCCAGCAGCCAAGATCTATGGGGAGGGCCGGGCTATGGCTACACCTTC.

This chain uses TRBV4-1 with TRBJ2-1, with TRBD2 matching over 10 bases. V trimming: 1 base; J trimming: 9 bases; junction bases outside the gene matches: 6. The CDR3 length is 15 residues. The germline V gene encodes CDR1 MGHRA and CDR2 YSYEKL. The CDR3, as DNA: TGCGCCAGCAGCCAAGGGAGCGGGGGGGCCAGTGAGCAGTTCTTC. Translating it yields CASSQGSGGASEQFF.

The chain recombines TRBV6-2 or TRBV6-3 with TRBJ2-5; D not resolved. Germline assignment: CDR1 MNHEY and CDR2 SVGEGT. Trimming left V 1 base short and J 1 base short, with 10 bases between. The CDR3 has 15 residues. The CDR3 DNA reads as TGTGCCAGCAGTTACTGGCTGGGTTCCCAAGAGACCCAGTACTTC. Translation: CASSYWLGSQETQYF.

V is TRBV7-2 and J is TRBJ1-2, with D maybe TRBD1 (6 bases). The CDR3 spans 12 residues. Trimming took off 5 bases at V and 10 bases at J, with 14 bases between the two ends. Germline CDR1 SGHTA, CDR2 FQGNSA. CDR3 protein: CASSRGGLNYTF. The CDR3 DNA reads as TGTGCCAGCAGCCGAGGGGGGCTAAACTACACCTTC.

The V and J genes are TRBV5-1 and TRBJ1-3, with 10 bases fitting TRBD1. Germline CDR1 reads SGHRS; CDR2 reads YFSETQ. The CDR3 extends over 16 amino acids. The trim removed 0 bases at V and 3 bases at J, leaving 3 bases unmatched. CDR3 nucleotides: TGCGCCAGCAGCTTGGCCGGGACAGGGGTTGGAAACACCATATATTTT. It yields the protein CASSLAGTGVGNTIYF.

The V gene is TRBV5-1, the J gene TRBJ2-2; D remains unclear. CDR3 length: 14 residues. CDR1 is SGHRS and CDR2 is YFSETQ in the germline V gene. Trimming removed 2 bases at V and 4 bases at J, with 9 bases between. CDR3 DNA sequence: TGCGCCAGCAGCTTAAGGGATAGCACCGGGGAGCTGTTTTTT. It codes for CASSLRDSTGELFF. Complete variable domain (other parts from reference TRBV5-1 and TRBJ2-2): KAGVTQTPRYLIKTRGQQVTLSCSPISGHRSVSWYQQTPGQGLQFLFEYFSETQRNKGNFPGRFSGRQFSNSRSEMNVSTLELGDSALYLCASSLRDSTGELFFGEGSRLTVL.

The chain uses TRBV4-1 and TRBJ1-2; possible D gene TRBD1, 6 bases. The CDR3 consists of 13 residues. Trimming took 1 base from V and 5 from J, leaving 8 bases between them. Germline CDR1 reads MGHRA; CDR2 reads YSYEKL. CDR3 residues: CASSQGTEYGYTF. In DNA form, the CDR3 reads TGCGCCAGCAGCCAAGGGACAGAATATGGCTACACCTTC.

V gene TRBV5-1 combines with J gene TRBJ2-7; 10 bases map to TRBD1. CDR1 is SGHRS and CDR2 is YFSETQ in the germline V gene. The ends lost 3 bases at V and 2 bases at J; junction bases unmatched: 5. The CDR3 extends over 15 amino acids. CDR3 DNA sequence: TGCGCCAGCAGCTCCCCGGGACAGGGGACCTACGAGCAGTACTTC. Amino acid sequence: CASSSPGQGTYEQYF.

This clone appeared once. The V call is TRBV9, the J call TRBJ1-4; tentatively, D is TRBD1 (6 bases). This CDR3 is built from 13 residues. Germline loops: CDR1 SGDLS, CDR2 YYNGEE. The germline V and J ends were trimmed by 4 bases and 6 bases, with 10 bases remaining between them. The CDR3 region has the DNA TGTGCCAGCAGCATCAAGGGGGATGAAAAACTGTTTTTT. It specifies CASSIKGDEKLFF. Full variable domain (rest looked up from reference TRBV9 and TRBJ1-4): DSGVTQTPKHLITATGQRVTLRCSPRSGDLSVYWYQQSLDQGLQFLIQYYNGEERAKGNILERFSAQQFPDLHSELNLSSLELGDSALYFCASSIKGDEKLFFGSGTQLSVL.

This clone was seen only a few times. The chain recombines TRBV6-1 with TRBJ1-4; TRBD1 matches 9 bases. The CDR3 has 17 residues. The V gene end was trimmed by 2 bases and the J gene end by 8 bases; junction bases not matched to a gene: 12. Germline values: CDR1 MNHNS, CDR2 SASEGT. Written as DNA, the CDR3 is TGTGCCAGCAGTGAAAACCTAGCGGACAGGGGAGGGGAAAAACTGTTTTTT. This encodes CASSENLADRGGEKLFF.

This chain links TRBV7-2 with TRBJ2-7, with D tentatively TRBD2 (6 bases). Trimming took off 7 bases at V and 3 bases at J, with 19 bases between the two ends. The CDR3 length is 15 residues. The germline gives CDR1 SGHTA, CDR2 FQGNSA. The CDR3 is CASTLGGEVIYEQYF. As DNA, the CDR3 is TGTGCCAGCACCCTGGGCGGGGAGGTAATCTACGAGCAGTACTTC.

This chain joins TRBV14 and TRBJ2-1, with TRBD2 matching 7 bases. This CDR3 is built from 14 residues. Germline-derived CDR1 and CDR2 are SGHDN and FVKESK. Losses at the gene ends were 4 bases for V and 7 bases for J; bases not matched to a gene: 7. The CDR3 bases are TGTGCCAGCAGCCGGGCACTAGCGATGAATGAGCAGTTCTTC. Its translation is CASSRALAMNEQFF.